The 5 T cell receptor beta chains presented below share a single source sample, sequenced in a study of T cell repertoires in cytomegalovirus infection (dated by TCRdb to about 2019). The treatment or condition label of this sample denotes: in vitro stimulation with specific CMV peptide epitopes to enrich CMV-specific T cells. Instrument used: Illumina HiSeq 1500. The public reads were reanalyzed by TCRdb: fastp trimming at Q25, MiXCR alignment, in-frame beta chains only. Rows with one shared CDR3 protein collapse into an entry with the most common genes and DNA. In this sample the table shows about a million distinct CDR3 sequences, around a third of which occur a single time. The top ten clonotypes cover about an eighth of the sample. These receptors' antigens are unknown. The source was cultured CD8+ T cells from PBMCs, collected from culture after CMV antigen stimulation. These receptors all stem from a human donor in good health (CMV status not recorded). Some clones in this sample may be carry-over from other donors' samples.

This clonotype was seen repeatedly, ten times or more. The rearrangement uses TRBV7-2 and TRBJ1-2; TRBD1 matches at 9 bases. J lost 4 bases, V lost 5 bases, and 8 bases had no gene match. CDR1 is SGHTA, CDR2 FQGNSA, per germline. This CDR3 spans 15 amino acids. In DNA form, the CDR3 reads TGTGCCAGCAGCCCTCCCGGGACAGGGTCCTATGGCTACACCTTC. Translation gives CASSPPGTGSYGYTF.

This clonotype was seen just once. This chain links TRBV19 with TRBJ2-1; TRBD1 agrees at 7 bases. V lost 6 bases, J lost 2 bases, and 7 bases stayed unmatched. Germline V gene sequence: CDR1 LNHDA, CDR2 SQIVND (reference sequence). The CDR3 contains 15 residues. CDR3 DNA sequence: TGTGCCAGTAGCACAGACAGGGACACCTACAATGAGCAGTTCTTC. Translation: CASSTDRDTYNEQFF.

This clonotype has a handful of counts. The J gene is TRBJ1-5, the V gene TRBV10-2, with 7 nucleotides matching TRBD1. This CDR3 comprises 14 residues. Germline V gene data show CDR1 as WSHSY and CDR2 as SAAADI. Trimming removed 10 bases from V and 5 bases from J; junction bases left unmatched: 11. This CDR3 is CATREQGIHQPQHF. The CDR3 DNA sequence: TGCGCCACCAGAGAACAGGGGATCCATCAGCCCCAGCATTTT.

This clonotype was seen only a few times. The V gene is TRBV28, the J gene TRBJ1-1; weak D call: TRBD1 (6 bases). The CDR3 sequence is 16 residues long. V was trimmed by 0 bases and J by 3 bases, leaving 14 bases between them. Germline V gene sequence: CDR1 MDHEN, CDR2 SYDVKM. CDR3 amino acids: CASSLWKGGSDTEAFF. The CDR3 nucleotides read TGTGCCAGCAGTTTATGGAAAGGGGGATCGGACACTGAAGCTTTCTTT.

The genes are TRBV19 and TRBJ1-1, with 10 positions matching TRBD1. V shed 7 bases, J shed 3 bases, and the junction held 2 bases outside the gene matches. CDR3 length: 13 residues. Germline loops: CDR1 LNHDA, CDR2 SQIVND (reference sequence). The CDR3, as DNA: TGTGCCAGTAAGGGGACAGGGGACACTGAAGCTTTCTTT. Amino acids: CASKGTGDTEAFF.